The rows below give T cell receptor beta chains drawn from one sample of a study of control samples from healthy donors and cancer patients. Sequencing was performed with immunoSEQ multiplex PCR; in TCRdb, only in-frame clones are kept and a portion is missing. The sample carries around 190,000 clones, roughly 90% recorded once. Sequenced input: blood. The source is a woman aged 45-59 years in good health. CDR3s include the opening cysteine and the closing phenylalanine or tryptophan. The D gene is left open where the match is weak. Size values are once, few and many counts, or a class for expanded clones, and some rows have none.

d_gene	v_gene	j_gene	abundance	CDR3nt	CDR3aa
NA	TRBV7-3	TRBJ2-1	NA	TGTGCCAGCAGCTTAACAGAGGCCTACAATGAGCAGTTCTTC	CASSLTEAYNEQFF
TRBD1	TRBV10-3	TRBJ2-7	NA	TGTGCCATCATGAGGGACAGGGCTGGCTACGAGCAGTACTTC	CAIMRDRAGYEQYF
NA	TRBV19	TRBJ2-1	NA	TGTGCCAGTAGTATAGGGCGGACTTCTTACAATGAGCAGTTCTTC	CASSIGRTSYNEQFF
NA	TRBV6-2/TRBV6-3	TRBJ2-7	NA	TGTGCCAGCAGTTTGAGTCATTCCATCTACGAGCAGTACTTC	CASSLSHSIYEQYF
NA	TRBV7-9	TRBJ2-1	NA	TGTGCCAGCAGCTTCTCCCCTTTGACAGGAAGCTCCTACAATGAGCAGTTCTTC	CASSFSPLTGSSYNEQFF
NA	TRBV18	TRBJ2-7	NA	TGTGCCAGCTCACCACCGCAGGGGTACGAGCAGTACTTC	CASSPPQGYEQYF
NA	TRBV6-5	TRBJ1-1	NA	TGTGCCAGCAGACGTAGAACTGAAGCTTTCTTT	CASRRRTEAFF
NA	TRBV28	TRBJ2-5	NA	TGTGCCAGCAGGCTTGGTGGGAAGTACCAAGAGACCCAGTACTTC	CASRLGGKYQETQYF
TRBD2	TRBV11-2	TRBJ2-1	once	TGTGCCAGCAGCTTAGATTCTAGCGGGAGTCGCAATGAGCAGTTCTTC	CASSLDSSGSRNEQFF
NA	TRBV30	TRBJ1-6	once	TGTGCCTGGAGTCCCTTCAGGCCACCCTCGTCCCTCCACTTT	CAWSPFRPPSSLHF
NA	TRBV9	TRBJ2-1	NA	TGTGCCAGCAGCCCCGGGACAAACAATGAGCAGTTCTTC	CASSPGTNNEQFF
NA	TRBV5-4	TRBJ1-2	NA	TGTGCCAGCAGCTTGCTCCAGGGGAATGGCTACACCTTC	CASSLLQGNGYTF
TRBD1	TRBV18	TRBJ1-2	NA	TGTGCCAGCTCACCCGGGACAGGGGGTTTACATGGCTACACCTTC	CASSPGTGGLHGYTF
NA	TRBV29-1	TRBJ2-5	NA	TGCAGCGTTGCCTTATATGAGACCCAGTACTTC	CSVALYETQYF
TRBD2	TRBV18	TRBJ2-7	NA	TGTGCCAGCTCACCACGGCACGCGGGGGGCGACGAGCAGTACTTC	CASSPRHAGGDEQYF
NA	TRBV9	TRBJ1-2	NA	TGTGCCAGCAGCGTAGGGAGGCCCGCCGCTGGCTACACCTTC	CASSVGRPAAGYTF
NA	TRBV18	TRBJ2-1	NA	TGTGCCAGCTCAGGGCGGGACTTCAAAACTGAGCAGTTCTTC	CASSGRDFKTEQFF
NA	TRBV7-2	TRBJ2-7	NA	TGTGCCAGCAGCTCTCAAATTTCATACGCTCCTTCCTACGAGCAGTACTTC	CASSSQISYAPSYEQYF
NA	TRBV10-3	TRBJ1-2	NA	TGTGCCATCAGTGATCTCGGACCCCTTCGGGGCTACACCTTC	CAISDLGPLRGYTF
TRBD1	TRBV5-6	TRBJ2-5	NA	TGTGCCAGCAGCTCCACAAAAGCCGGGACAGGGGTTCGGGAGACCCAGTACTTC	CASSSTKAGTGVRETQYF
NA	TRBV6-5	TRBJ2-2	few	TGTGCCAGCAGTTGGCTGGGCAGGACCACCGGGGAGCTGTTTTTT	CASSWLGRTTGELFF
NA	TRBV20-1	TRBJ2-7	NA	TGCAGTGCTAGGTCTGCATACGAGCAGTACTTC	CSARSAYEQYF
NA	TRBV20-1	TRBJ1-1	NA	TGCAGTGTCACAGTGAACACTGAAGCTTTCTTT	CSVTVNTEAFF
NA	TRBV28	TRBJ1-3	NA	TGTGCCAGCAGTGGAGGAGGCGGCTCTGGAAACACCATATATTTT	CASSGGGGSGNTIYF
NA	TRBV28	TRBJ2-7	NA	TGTGCCAGCAGTTCACCTCCCGGGGCTTCGAAACAGTACTTC	CASSSPPGASKQYF
NA	TRBV28	TRBJ2-7	once	TGTGCCAGCAGTTCCCCCGTCGTGGTGATCTACGAGCAGTACTTC	CASSSPVVVIYEQYF
TRBD1	TRBV28	TRBJ1-4	NA	TGTGCCAGTAAAACCCGCACAGGGGGCGTTGAAAAACTGTTTTTT	CASKTRTGGVEKLFF